Included here is one T cell receptor (beta chain) sequence, with context. Its specificity is not known. The assay was immunoSEQ multiplex PCR, and TCRdb's table has in-frame clones only and misses some. The sample shows fewer than 130,000 clones, 88% of them seen only once. The germline CDR1 and CDR2 sequences are MRHNA and SNTAGT. The CDR3 spans 15 residues. Trimming cost V 3 bases and J 1 base, with 10 bases left between them. This entry comes from a study of T cell responses to AZD1222 COVID-19 vaccine. Study information: Second-dose schedules of about 4 or about 12 weeks were combined.

Study-wide results and limits: CD4 TCRs associated with vaccination spanned spike, dominating at 160-218 and 743-854.

This TCR derives from an adult in good health. The chain combines TRBV6-4 with TRBJ2-1; the D gene is possibly TRBD1 (5 bases). The input for sequencing was peripheral blood, taken on day 0 of AZD1222 vaccination. CDR3 sequence: CASSEGSGSYNEQFF. The CDR3 nucleotides are TGTGCCAGCAGTGAAGGGTCAGGGTCCTACAATGAGCAGTTCTTC.